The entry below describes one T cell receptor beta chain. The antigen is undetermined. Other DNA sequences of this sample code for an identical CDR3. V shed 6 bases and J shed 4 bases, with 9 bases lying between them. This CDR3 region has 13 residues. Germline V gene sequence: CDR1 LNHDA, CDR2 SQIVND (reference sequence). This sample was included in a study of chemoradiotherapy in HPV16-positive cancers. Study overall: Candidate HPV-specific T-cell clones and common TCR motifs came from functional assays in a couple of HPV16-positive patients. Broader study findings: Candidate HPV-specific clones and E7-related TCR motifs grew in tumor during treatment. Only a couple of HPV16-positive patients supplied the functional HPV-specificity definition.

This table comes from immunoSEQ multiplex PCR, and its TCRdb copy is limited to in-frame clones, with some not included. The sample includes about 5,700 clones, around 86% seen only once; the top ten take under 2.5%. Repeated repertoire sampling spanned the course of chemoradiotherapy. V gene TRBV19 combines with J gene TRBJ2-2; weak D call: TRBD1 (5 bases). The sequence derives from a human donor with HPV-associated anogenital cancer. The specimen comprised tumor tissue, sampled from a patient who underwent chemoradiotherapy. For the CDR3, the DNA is TGTGCCAGTAGCGACAGAGCCACCGGGGAGCTGTTTTTT. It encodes CASSDRATGELFF.